Included here is one T cell receptor (beta chain) sequence, with context. The sample comes from a study of control samples from healthy donors and cancer patients. The CDR3 consists of 13 residues. Germline CDR1 and CDR2: SGHDT and YYEEEE. V was trimmed by 2 bases and J by 3 bases, leaving 6 bases between them. The protocol was immunoSEQ multiplex PCR, while the TCRdb copy is restricted to in-frame clones and leaves out a portion. The sample has 65,000 to 100,000 clones; around 92% are singletons. This chain links TRBV5-6 with TRBJ1-3; no reliable D call. Sequencing was performed on blood. The TCR sequence derives from a man in his fifties or sixties in good health. CDR3 nucleotides: TGTGCCAGCAGCTTAGCATATGGAAACACCATATATTTT. Translation gives CASSLAYGNTIYF.